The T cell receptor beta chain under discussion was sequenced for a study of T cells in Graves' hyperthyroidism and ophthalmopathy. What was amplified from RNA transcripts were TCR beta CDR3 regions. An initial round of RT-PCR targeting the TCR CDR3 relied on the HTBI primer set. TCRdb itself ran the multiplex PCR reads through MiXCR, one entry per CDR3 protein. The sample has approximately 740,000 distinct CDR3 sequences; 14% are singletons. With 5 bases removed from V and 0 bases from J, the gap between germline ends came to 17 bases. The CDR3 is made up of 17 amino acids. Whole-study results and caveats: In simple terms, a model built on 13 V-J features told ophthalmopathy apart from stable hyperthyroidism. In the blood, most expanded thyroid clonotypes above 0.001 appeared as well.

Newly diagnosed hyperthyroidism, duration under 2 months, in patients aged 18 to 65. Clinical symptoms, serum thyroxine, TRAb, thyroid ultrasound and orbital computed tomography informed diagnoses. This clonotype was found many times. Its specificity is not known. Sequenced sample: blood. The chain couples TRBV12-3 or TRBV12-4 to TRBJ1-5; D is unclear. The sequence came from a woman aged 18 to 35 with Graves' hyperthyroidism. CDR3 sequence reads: CASSPPSDGYSNQPQHF. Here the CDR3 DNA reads TGTGCCAGCAGTCCTCCTTCCGATGGCTATAGCAATCAGCCCCAGCATTTT.